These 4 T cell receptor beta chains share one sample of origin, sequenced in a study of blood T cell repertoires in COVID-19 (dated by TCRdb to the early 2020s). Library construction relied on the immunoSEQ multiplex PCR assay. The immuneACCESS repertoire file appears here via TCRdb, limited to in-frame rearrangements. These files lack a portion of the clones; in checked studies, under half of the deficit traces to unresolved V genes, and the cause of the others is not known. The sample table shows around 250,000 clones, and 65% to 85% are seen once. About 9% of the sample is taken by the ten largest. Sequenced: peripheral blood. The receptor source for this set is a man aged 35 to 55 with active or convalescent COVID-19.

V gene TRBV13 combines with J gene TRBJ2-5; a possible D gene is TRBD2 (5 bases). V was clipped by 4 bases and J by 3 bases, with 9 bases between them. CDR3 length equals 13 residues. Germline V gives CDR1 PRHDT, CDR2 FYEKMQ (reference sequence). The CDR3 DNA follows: TGTGCCAGCAGCTCTTACGGGGAAGAGACCCAGTACTTC. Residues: CASSSYGEETQYF.

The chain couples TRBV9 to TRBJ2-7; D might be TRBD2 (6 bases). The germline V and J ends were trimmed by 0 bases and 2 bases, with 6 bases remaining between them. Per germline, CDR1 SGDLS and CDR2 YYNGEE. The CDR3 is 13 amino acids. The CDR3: CASSVGEAYEQYF. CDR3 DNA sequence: TGTGCCAGCAGCGTAGGGGAGGCCTACGAGCAGTACTTC.

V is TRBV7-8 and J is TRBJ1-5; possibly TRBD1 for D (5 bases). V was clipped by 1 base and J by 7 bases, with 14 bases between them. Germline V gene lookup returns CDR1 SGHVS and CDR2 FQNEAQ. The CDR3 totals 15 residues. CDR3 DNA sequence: TGTGCCAGCAGCTTAGAGGGGTCAGGGTCCCAGCCCCAGCATTTT. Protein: CASSLEGSGSQPQHF.

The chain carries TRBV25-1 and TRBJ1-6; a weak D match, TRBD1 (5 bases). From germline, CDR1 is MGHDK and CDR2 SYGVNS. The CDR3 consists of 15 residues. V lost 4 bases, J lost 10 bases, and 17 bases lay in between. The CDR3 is CASSAHGIGGSPLHF. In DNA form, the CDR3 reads TGTGCCAGCAGTGCCCACGGGATTGGGGGGTCACCCCTCCACTTT.